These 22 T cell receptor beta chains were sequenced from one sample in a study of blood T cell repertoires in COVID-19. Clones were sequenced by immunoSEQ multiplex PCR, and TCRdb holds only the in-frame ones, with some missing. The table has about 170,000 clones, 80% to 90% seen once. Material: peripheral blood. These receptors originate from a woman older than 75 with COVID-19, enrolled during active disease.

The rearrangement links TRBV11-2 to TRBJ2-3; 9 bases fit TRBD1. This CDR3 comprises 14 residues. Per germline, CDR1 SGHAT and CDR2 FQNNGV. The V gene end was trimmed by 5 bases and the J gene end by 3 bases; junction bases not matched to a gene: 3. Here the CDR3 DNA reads TGTGCCAGCAGCCCGGACAGGGGAACAGATACGCAGTATTTT. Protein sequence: CASSPDRGTDTQYF.

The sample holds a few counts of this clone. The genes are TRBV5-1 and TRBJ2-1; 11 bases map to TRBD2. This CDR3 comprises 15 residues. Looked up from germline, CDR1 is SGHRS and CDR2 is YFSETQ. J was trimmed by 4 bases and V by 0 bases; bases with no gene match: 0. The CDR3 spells CASSLVAGGYNEQFF. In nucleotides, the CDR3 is TGCGCCAGCAGCTTGGTAGCGGGAGGGTACAATGAGCAGTTCTTC.

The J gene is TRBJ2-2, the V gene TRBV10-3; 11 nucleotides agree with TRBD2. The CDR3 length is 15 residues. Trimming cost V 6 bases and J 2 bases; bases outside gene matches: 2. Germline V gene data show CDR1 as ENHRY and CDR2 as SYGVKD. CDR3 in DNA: TGTGCCATCAGGGGACTAGCGGATAACACCGGGGAGCTGTTTTTT. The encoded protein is CAIRGLADNTGELFF.

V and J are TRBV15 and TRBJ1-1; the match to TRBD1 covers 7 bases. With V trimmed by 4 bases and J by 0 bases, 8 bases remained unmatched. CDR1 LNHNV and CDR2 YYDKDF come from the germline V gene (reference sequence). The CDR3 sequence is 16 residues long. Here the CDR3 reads CATSNPGQTMNTEAFF. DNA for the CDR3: TGTGCCACCAGCAACCCGGGACAGACAATGAACACTGAAGCTTTCTTT.

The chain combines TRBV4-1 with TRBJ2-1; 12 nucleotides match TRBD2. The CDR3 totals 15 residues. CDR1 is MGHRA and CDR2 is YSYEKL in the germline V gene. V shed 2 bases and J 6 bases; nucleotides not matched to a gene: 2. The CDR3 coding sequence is TGCGCCAGCAGCCAAACTAGCGGGAGGACCAATGAGCAGTTCTTC. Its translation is CASSQTSGRTNEQFF.

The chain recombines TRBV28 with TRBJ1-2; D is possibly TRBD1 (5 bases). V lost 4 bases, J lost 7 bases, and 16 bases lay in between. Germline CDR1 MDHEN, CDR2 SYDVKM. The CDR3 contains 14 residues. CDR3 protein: CASSSLGQGGGYTF. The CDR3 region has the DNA TGTGCCAGCAGTTCGTTGGGCCAGGGCGGTGGCTACACCTTC.

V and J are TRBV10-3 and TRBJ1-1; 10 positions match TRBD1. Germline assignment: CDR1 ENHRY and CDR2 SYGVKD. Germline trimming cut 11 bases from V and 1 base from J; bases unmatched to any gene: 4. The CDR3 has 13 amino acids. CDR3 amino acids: CAARQGANTEAFF. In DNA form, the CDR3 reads TGTGCCGCCAGACAGGGGGCGAACACTGAAGCTTTCTTT.

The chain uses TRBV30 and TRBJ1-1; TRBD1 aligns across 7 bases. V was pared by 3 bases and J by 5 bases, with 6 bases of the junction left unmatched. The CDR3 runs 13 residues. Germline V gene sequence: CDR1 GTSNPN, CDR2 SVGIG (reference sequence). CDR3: CAWSQGGWTEAFF. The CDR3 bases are TGTGCCTGGAGCCAGGGGGGTTGGACTGAAGCTTTCTTT.

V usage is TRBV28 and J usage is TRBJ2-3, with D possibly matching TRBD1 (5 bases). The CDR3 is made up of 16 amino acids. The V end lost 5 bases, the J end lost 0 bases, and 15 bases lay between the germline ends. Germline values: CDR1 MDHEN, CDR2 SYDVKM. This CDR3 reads CASSPLGHSSTDTQYF. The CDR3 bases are TGTGCCAGCAGTCCCCTAGGACACTCTAGCACAGATACGCAGTATTTT.

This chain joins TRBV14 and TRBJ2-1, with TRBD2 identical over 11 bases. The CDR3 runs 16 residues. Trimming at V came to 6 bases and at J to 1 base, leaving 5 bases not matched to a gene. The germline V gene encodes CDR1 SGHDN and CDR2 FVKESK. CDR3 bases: TGTGCCAGCAGTCCTCTAGCGGGAGGATCCTACAATGAGCAGTTCTTC. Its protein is CASSPLAGGSYNEQFF.

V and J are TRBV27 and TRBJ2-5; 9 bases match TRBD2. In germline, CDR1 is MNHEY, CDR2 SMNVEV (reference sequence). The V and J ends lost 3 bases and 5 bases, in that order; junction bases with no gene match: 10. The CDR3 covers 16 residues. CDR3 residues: CASSFWGGGASETQYF. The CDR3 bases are TGTGCCAGCAGTTTTTGGGGCGGGGGGGCCTCGGAGACCCAGTACTTC.

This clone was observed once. Written as DNA, the CDR3 is TGTGCCCTCGAGACCCAGTACTTC. Protein: CALETQYF. J is TRBJ2-5 and V is TRBV30; D remains unclear. The CDR3 runs to 8 residues. The V end was cut by 8 bases, the J end by 5 bases, with 3 bases between. Germline CDR1 is GTSNPN and CDR2 is SVGIG (reference sequence).

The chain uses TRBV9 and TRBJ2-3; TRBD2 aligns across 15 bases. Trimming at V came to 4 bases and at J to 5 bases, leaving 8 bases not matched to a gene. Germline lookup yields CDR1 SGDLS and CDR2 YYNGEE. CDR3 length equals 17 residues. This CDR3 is CASSSRTSGGAGDTQYF. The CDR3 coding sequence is TGTGCCAGCAGCTCAAGGACTAGCGGGGGGGCCGGAGATACGCAGTATTTT.

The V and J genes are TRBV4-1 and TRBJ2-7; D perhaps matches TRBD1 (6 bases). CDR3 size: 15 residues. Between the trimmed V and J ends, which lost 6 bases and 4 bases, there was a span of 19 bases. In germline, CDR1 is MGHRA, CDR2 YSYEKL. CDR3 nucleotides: TGCGCCAGCAGTCTAATTCACAGGGAGAGTTACGAGCAGTACTTC. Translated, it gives CASSLIHRESYEQYF.

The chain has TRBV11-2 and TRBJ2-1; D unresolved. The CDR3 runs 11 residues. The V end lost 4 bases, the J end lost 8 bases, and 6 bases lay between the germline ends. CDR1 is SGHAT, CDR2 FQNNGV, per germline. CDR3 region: CASSSYYEQFF. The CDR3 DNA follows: TGTGCCAGCAGCTCCTATTATGAGCAGTTCTTC.

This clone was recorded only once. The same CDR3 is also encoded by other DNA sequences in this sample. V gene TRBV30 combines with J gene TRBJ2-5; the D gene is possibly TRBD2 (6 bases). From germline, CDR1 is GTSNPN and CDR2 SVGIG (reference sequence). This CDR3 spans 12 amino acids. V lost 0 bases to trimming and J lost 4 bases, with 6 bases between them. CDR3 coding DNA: TGTGCCTGGAGTGTGCGGGGAGAGACCCAGTACTTC. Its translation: CAWSVRGETQYF.

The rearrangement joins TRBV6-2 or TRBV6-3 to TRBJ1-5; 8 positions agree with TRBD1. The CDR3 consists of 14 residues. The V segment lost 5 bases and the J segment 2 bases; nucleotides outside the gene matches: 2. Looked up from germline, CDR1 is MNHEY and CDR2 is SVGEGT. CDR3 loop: CASSPTGGNQPQHF. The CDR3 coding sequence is TGTGCCAGCAGTCCGACAGGGGGCAATCAGCCCCAGCATTTT.

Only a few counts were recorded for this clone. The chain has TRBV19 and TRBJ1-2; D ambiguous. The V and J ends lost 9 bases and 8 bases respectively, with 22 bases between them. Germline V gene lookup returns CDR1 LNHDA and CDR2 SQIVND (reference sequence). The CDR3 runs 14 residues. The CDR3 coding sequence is TGTGCCAGCTCCGTCCAAGGGCGGGCCGAGGGCTACACCTTC. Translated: CASSVQGRAEGYTF.

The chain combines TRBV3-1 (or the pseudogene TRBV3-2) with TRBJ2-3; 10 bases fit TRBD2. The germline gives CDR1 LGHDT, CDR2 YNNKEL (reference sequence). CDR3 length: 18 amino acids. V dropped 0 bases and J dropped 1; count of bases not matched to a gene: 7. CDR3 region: CASSQDGPAGGRTDTQYF. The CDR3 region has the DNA TGTGCCAGCAGCCAAGATGGTCCAGCGGGAGGGCGCACAGATACGCAGTATTTT.

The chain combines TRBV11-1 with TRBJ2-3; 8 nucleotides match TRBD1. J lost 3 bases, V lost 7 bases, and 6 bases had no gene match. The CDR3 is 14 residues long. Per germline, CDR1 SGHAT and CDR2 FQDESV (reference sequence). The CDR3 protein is CASTRTGWTDTQYF. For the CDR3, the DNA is TGTGCCAGCACCCGGACAGGGTGGACAGATACGCAGTATTTT. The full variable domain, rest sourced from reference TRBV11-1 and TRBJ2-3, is EAEVAQSPRYKITEKSQAVAFWCDPISGHATLYWYRQILGQGPELLVQFQDESVVDDSQLPKDRFSAERLKGVDSTLKIQPAELGDSAMYLCASTRTGWTDTQYFGPGTRLTVL.

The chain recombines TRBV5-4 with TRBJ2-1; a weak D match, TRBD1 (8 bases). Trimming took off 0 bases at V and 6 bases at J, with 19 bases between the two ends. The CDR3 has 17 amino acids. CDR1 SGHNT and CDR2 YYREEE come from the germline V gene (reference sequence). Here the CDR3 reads CASSLVTGGVRGNEQFF. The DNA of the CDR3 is TGTGCCAGCAGCTTGGTAACAGGGGGGGTTCGAGGCAATGAGCAGTTCTTC.

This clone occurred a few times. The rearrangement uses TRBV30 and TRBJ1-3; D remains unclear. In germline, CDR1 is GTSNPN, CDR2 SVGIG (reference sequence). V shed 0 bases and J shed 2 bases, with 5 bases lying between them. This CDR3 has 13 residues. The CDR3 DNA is TGTGCCTGGAGTGTTCAGGCTGGAAACACCATATATTTT. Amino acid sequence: CAWSVQAGNTIYF.